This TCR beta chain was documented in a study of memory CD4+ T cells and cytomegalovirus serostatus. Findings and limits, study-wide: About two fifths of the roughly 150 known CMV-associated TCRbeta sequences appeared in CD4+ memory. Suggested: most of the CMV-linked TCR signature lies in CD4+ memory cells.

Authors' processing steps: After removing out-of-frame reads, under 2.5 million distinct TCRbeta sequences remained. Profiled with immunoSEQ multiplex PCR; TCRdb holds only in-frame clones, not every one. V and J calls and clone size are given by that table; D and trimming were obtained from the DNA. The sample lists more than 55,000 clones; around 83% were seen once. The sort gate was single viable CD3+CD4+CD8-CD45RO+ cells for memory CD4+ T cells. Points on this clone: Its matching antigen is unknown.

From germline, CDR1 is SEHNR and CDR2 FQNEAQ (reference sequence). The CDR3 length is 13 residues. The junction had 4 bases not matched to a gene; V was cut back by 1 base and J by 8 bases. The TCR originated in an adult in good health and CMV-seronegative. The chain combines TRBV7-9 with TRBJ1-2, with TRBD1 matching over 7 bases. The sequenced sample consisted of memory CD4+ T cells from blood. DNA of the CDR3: TGTGCCAGCAGCTTAGGGGACAGTGGGGGCTACACCTTC. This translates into CASSLGDSGGYTF.